The source of this T cell receptor (beta chain) is a study of T-cell memory formation after mild COVID-19. TCRdb re-called the 5' RACE reads through MiXCR, storing one row per CDR3 protein. The data contain 250,000 to 350,000 distinct CDR3 sequences, about a sixth of them singletons. The J segment lost 5 bases and the V segment lost 4 bases, leaving 9 bases of the junction unmatched. Germline V gene data show CDR1 as SGHRS and CDR2 as YFSETQ. The CDR3 loop spans 15 amino acids. In this sample, this clonotype turned up many times. The antigen remains unidentified. The study's findings and limits: Nothing showed for sure that second-wave clones peaking on day 37 were SARS-CoV-2 specific. Cross-reactive memory apparently joined, as some responding clones appeared in pre-infection memory.

Sequencing was done on a sample of PBMCs or a T cell subset sorted from them (not recorded which). The sequence derives from a man aged 18 to 30 who had mild COVID-19 (a few samples of this study predate the infection). Cell type and time point are not known. The chain employs TRBV5-1 and TRBJ2-4; 7 bases are shared with TRBD2. CDR3 region: CASSPPGGLQNIQYF. The DNA for the CDR3 is TGCGCCAGCAGCCCACCGGGGGGTCTTCAAAACATTCAGTACTTC.